The T cell receptor (beta chain) under discussion was sequenced for a study of blood T cell repertoires in COVID-19. Study as a whole: PBMCs, B-cell-depleted T cells, or T cells were the source of the cDNA or gDNA that made up the material.

CDR1 and CDR2 (germline): MDHEN, SYDVKM. V was clipped by 8 bases and J by 9 bases; unmatched bases: 11. The CDR3 extends over 15 amino acids. Authors' methods: Reference gene primer amplification yielded estimated nucleated cell counts. Profiling relied on immunoSEQ multiplex PCR, and the TCRdb table lists in-frame clones only, not all of them. D and trimming were read from the DNA, whereas the V and J calls and clone size are those reported in that table. Here the sample spans a few hundred thousand clones, around 87% being singletons. The chain is built from TRBV28 and TRBJ2-1; 12 nucleotides line up with TRBD1. Material: peripheral blood. This clonotype originated in a man between 60 and 70 years old who had recovered from COVID-19. CDR3 sequence: CASAPPGQGAGEQFF. CDR3 bases: TGTGCCAGCGCCCCCCCGGGACAGGGGGCTGGTGAGCAGTTCTTC.